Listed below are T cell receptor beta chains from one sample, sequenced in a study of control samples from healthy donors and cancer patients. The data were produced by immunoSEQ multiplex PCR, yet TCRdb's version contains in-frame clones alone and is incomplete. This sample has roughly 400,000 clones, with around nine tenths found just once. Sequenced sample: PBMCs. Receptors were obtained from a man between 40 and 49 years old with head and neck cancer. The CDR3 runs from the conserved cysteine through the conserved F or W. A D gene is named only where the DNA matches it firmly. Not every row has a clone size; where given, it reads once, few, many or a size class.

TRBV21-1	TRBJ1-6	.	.	CASSKVEVRSSPLHF	TGTGCCAGCAGCAAAGTAGAGGTAAGAAGTTCACCCCTCCACTTT
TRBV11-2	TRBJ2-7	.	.	CASSLDRVGDEQYF	TGTGCCAGCAGCTTAGATAGGGTAGGGGACGAGCAGTACTTC
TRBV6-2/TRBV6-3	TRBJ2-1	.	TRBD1	CASSYPPGQGRNEQFF	TGTGCCAGCAGTTACCCGCCCGGACAGGGTCGCAATGAGCAGTTCTTC
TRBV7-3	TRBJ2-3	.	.	CASSLNAHTDTQYF	TGTGCCAGCAGCTTAAATGCGCACACAGATACGCAGTATTTT
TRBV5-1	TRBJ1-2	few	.	CASSFRLELYGYTF	TGCGCCAGCAGCTTTCGACTGGAGCTCTATGGCTACACCTTC
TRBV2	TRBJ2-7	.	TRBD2	CASSTPPGGENYEQYF	TGTGCCAGCAGTACCCCCCCGGGAGGGGAAAACTACGAGCAGTACTTC
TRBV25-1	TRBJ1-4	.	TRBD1	CASSQGDPNEKLFF	TGTGCCAGCAGCCAGGGGGACCCTAATGAAAAACTGTTTTTT
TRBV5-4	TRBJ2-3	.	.	CASSRNSGSDTQYF	TGTGCCAGCAGCAGAAACAGTGGATCAGATACGCAGTATTTT
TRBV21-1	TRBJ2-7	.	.	CASSKPPGQELYEQYF	TGTGCCAGCAGCAAACCCCCGGGACAGGAGCTCTACGAGCAGTACTTC
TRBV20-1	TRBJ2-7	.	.	CSAARTAEQYF	TGCAGTGCTGCCCGGACTGCCGAGCAGTACTTC
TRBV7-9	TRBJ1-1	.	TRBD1	CASRGQGTPEAFF	TGTGCCAGCAGGGGACAGGGGACCCCCGAAGCTTTCTTT
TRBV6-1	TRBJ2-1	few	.	CASSEEGYNEQFF	TGTGCCAGCAGTGAAGAGGGATACAATGAGCAGTTCTTC
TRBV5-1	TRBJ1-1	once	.	CASSLEGVTGPEAFF	TGCGCCAGCAGCTTGGAAGGGGTTACAGGCCCTGAAGCTTTCTTT
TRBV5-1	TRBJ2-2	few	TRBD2	CASSLTSGRADTGELFF	TGCGCCAGCAGCTTGACTAGCGGGAGGGCCGATACCGGGGAGCTGTTTTTT
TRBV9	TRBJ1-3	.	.	CASSLRTERSTIYF	TGTGCCAGCAGCCTCCGGACAGAACGGAGCACCATATATTTT
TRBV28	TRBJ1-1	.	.	CASRARGEAFF	TGTGCCAGCAGGGCTAGGGGAGAAGCTTTCTTT
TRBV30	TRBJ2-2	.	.	CAWSATSNTGELFF	TGTGCCTGGAGTGCAACAAGTAACACCGGGGAGCTGTTTTTT
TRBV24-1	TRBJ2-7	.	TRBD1	CATSDRDSLNYEQYF	TGTGCCACCAGTGACAGGGACAGCCTAAACTACGAGCAGTACTTC
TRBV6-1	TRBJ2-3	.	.	CASSDPGGQTDTQYF	TGTGCCAGCAGTGACCCGGGGGGCCAAACGGATACGCAGTATTTT
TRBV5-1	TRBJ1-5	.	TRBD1	CASSLGDREGQPQHF	TGCGCCAGCAGCTTGGGGGACAGGGAAGGACAGCCCCAGCATTTT
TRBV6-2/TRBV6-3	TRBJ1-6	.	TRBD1	CASSFTPGQANSPLHF	TGTGCCAGCAGCTTTACCCCGGGACAGGCCAATTCACCCCTCCACTTT
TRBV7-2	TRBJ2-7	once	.	CASSLGREASYEQYF	TGTGCCAGCAGCTTAGGCAGGGAGGCCTCCTACGAGCAGTACTTC
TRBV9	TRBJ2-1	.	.	CASSAGSYNEQFF	TGTGCCAGCAGCGCCGGCTCCTACAATGAGCAGTTCTTC
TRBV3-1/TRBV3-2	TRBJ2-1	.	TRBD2	CASSPLRGGYNEQFF	TGTGCCAGCAGCCCCCTCCGGGGGGGCTACAATGAGCAGTTCTTC
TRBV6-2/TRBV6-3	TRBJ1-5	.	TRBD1	CASSDPSTGAYRPQHF	TGTGCCAGCAGTGACCCCTCGACAGGGGCTTATCGGCCCCAGCATTTT
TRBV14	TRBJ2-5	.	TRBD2	CASSQDRGLAGGQETQYF	TGTGCCAGCAGCCAAGATCGTGGACTAGCGGGGGGGCAAGAGACCCAGTACTTC
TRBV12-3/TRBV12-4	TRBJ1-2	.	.	CASSLAGWGFGDF	TGTGCCAGCAGTTTAGCGGGATGGGGTTTCGGGGACTTC
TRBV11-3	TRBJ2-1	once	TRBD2	CASSFLSGTSGHNEQFF	TGTGCCAGCAGCTTCCTCTCCGGGACTAGCGGCCACAATGAGCAGTTCTTC
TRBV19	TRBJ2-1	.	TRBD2	CASKLAGATGVQVF	TGTGCCAGTAAACTAGCGGGAGCTACAGGGGTCCAGGTCTTC
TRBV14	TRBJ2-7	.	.	CASSQDGAGRRVQYF	TGTGCCAGCAGCCAAGATGGAGCAGGACGGAGGGTGCAGTACTTC
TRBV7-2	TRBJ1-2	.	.	CASSSSPGYTF	TGTGCCAGCAGCTCCTCCCCTGGCTACACCTTC
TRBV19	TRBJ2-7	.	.	CASSISRGRYEQYF	TGTGCCAGTAGTATATCACGAGGGCGGTACGAGCAGTACTTC
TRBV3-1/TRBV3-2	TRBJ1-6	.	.	CASSHSGNNSPLHF	TGTGCCAGCAGCCATTCAGGGAATAATTCACCCCTCCACTTT
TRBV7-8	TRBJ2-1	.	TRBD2	CASSLEGLVGEQFF	TGTGCCAGCAGCTTAGAAGGACTAGTAGGCGAGCAGTTCTTC
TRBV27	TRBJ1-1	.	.	CASRGPNTEAFF	TGTGCCAGCAGGGGACCCAACACTGAAGCTTTCTTT
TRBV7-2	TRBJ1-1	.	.	CASSSPGPTNTEAFF	TGTGCCAGCAGCTCCCCGGGACCCACGAACACTGAAGCTTTCTTT
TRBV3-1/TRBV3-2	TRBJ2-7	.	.	CASSQGGPGYEQYF	TGTGCCAGCAGCCAAGGAGGTCCAGGGTACGAGCAGTACTTC
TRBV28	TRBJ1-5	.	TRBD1	CASSPSSMTGWSPQHF	TGTGCCAGCAGTCCTAGCTCCATGACAGGGTGGTCGCCCCAGCATTTT
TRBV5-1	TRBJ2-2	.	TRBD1	CASSDTGGTTGELFF	TGCGCCAGCAGCGACACAGGGGGTACTACCGGGGAGCTGTTTTTT
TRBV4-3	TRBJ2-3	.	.	CASSQDLATDTQYF	TGCGCCAGCAGCCAAGACCTAGCCACAGATACGCAGTATTTT
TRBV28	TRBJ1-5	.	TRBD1	CASSFGTAFTSNQPQHF	TGTGCCAGCAGTTTTGGGACAGCATTCACTAGCAATCAGCCCCAGCATTTT
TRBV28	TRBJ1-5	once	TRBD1	CASSLGQGRNQPQHF	TGTGCCAGCAGTTTAGGACAGGGCCGAAATCAGCCCCAGCATTTT
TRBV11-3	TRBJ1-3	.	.	CASSPDSSGNTIYF	TGTGCCAGCAGCCCAGACAGCTCTGGAAACACCATATATTTT
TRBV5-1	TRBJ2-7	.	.	CASSLGAGAGTVEQYF	TGCGCCAGCAGCTTGGGGGCGGGGGCAGGGACGGTCGAGCAGTACTTC
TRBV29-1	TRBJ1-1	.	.	CSVAQGNTEAFF	TGCAGCGTTGCTCAGGGGAACACTGAAGCTTTCTTT
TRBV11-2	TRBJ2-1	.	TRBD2	CASRRTSGITSSYNEQFF	TGTGCCAGCAGGAGAACTAGCGGGATAACGTCCTCCTACAATGAGCAGTTCTTC
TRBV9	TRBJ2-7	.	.	CASSVGMGQTYEQYF	TGTGCCAGCAGCGTAGGGATGGGGCAGACCTACGAGCAGTACTTC
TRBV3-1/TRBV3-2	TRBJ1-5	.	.	CASSQDFLGLGNQPQHF	TGTGCCAGCAGCCAAGATTTTCTAGGGTTGGGCAATCAGCCCCAGCATTTT